This TCR beta chain is from a study of T cells in women clearing cervical HPV infection. Study as a whole: For cases, blood was sampled a median approximately 150 days after lesion detection, interquartile range 90 to 200 days.

Germline-derived CDR1 and CDR2 are LNHDA and SQIVND (reference sequence). After removal of 4 bases from V and 4 bases from J, the junction contained 5 bases not matched to a gene. This CDR3 has 14 amino acids. Repertoires were generated with immunoSEQ multiplex PCR, while TCRdb's copy carries only in-frame clones and drops some. This repertoire comprises fewer than 40,000 clones; its ten largest clones make up around 7%. Overall study results and limits: TRBV6-7 abundance was lower in cases than controls (roughly 0.11% versus 0.16%).

For this clone: The target antigen is unknown. The CDR3 extends 3 residues past the end of the read, so its final part is completed from the germline J gene.

The gene calls are TRBV19 and TRBJ2-3, with TRBD1 matching 7 bases. The source material was blood buffy coat. This clonotype originated in a woman aged 18 to 75 with a cervical HPV16 infection that either progressed to CIN3+ or cleared (not recorded which). The sequenced CDR3 bases are TGTGCCAGTAGTAGAGGGGGCGCGGCAGATACG. This encodes CASSRGGAADT. In full, the CDR3 is CASSRGGAADTQYF.